This T cell receptor (beta chain) came from a study of blood T cell repertoires in COVID-19. Study-level background: From the United States, Italy and Spain came samples of acute and convalescent COVID-19.

Assay: immunoSEQ multiplex PCR; the TCRdb copy retains only in-frame clones and omits some. The profile shows about 490,000 clones, 80% to 90% of them singletons. The CDR3 has 16 amino acids. CDR1 and CDR2 from the germline V gene are LNHDA and SQIVND (reference sequence). The germline V and J ends were trimmed by 4 bases and 3 bases, with 15 bases remaining between them. This chain links TRBV19 with TRBJ2-2; TRBD1 is a possible D gene (6 bases). Sequenced input: peripheral blood. This sequence was found in a human donor in a cohort sampled during active COVID-19. CDR3 amino acids: CASSTQTGTDTGELFF. As DNA, the CDR3 is TGTGCCAGTAGTACCCAGACAGGTACGGACACCGGGGAGCTGTTTTTT.